One T cell receptor (beta chain) is described in this entry. Other DNA sequences of this sample code for an identical CDR3. The study drew participants aged roughly 18 to 95 years from approximately 23 US areas. Clinical history as reported by participants underpinned cohort assignment. This specimen belongs to a study of blood T cell repertoires in COVID-19. Original analysis: Reference gene primer amplification yielded estimated nucleated cell counts. Method: immunoSEQ multiplex PCR; TCRdb's copy keeps in-frame clones and lacks some. The V and J calls and clone size are taken from that table; D and trimming were inferred from the DNA. This sample has 240,000 or so clones, with 75% to 90% found just once. CDR3 length: 14 amino acids. V trimming: 0 bases; J trimming: 7 bases; junction bases outside the gene matches: 4. CDR1 and CDR2 from the germline V gene are SQVTM and ANQGSEA.

This clonotype was obtained from a woman in her 40s with acute COVID-19. Sample: PBMCs or T cells enriched from blood (not recorded which). The chain combines TRBV29-1 with TRBJ1-4; 8 bases match TRBD1. CDR3 DNA: TGCAGCGTTGAAGATCGTGACAGGGGTGAAAAACTGTTTTTT. It codes for CSVEDRDRGEKLFF.